Here is one T cell receptor (beta chain) with its context. Antigen unknown. This entry comes from a study of T cells in Graves' hyperthyroidism and ophthalmopathy. Study-level background: Peripheral blood was taken when the disease was first diagnosed, before any treatment began. Notes on the study in general: Ophthalmopathy was distinguished from stable hyperthyroidism by 13 V-J signatures.

PBMCs stemmed from around 9.3 ml fresh peripheral blood. This CDR3 comprises 16 residues. Germline lookup yields CDR1 SGDLS and CDR2 YYNGEE. Trimming took 0 bases from V and 6 from J, leaving 17 bases between them. Researchers amplified the TCR beta CDR3 regions from RNA transcripts. First-round RT-PCR targeting the TCR CDR3 was performed with the HTBI primer set. TCRdb used MiXCR to reprocess the multiplex PCR reads, holding one entry per CDR3 protein. The sample lists approximately 330,000 distinct CDR3 sequences; around 20% were seen once. The sequenced material came from blood. The receptor was derived from a woman between 45 and 65 years old with Graves' hyperthyroidism. The chain combines TRBV9 with TRBJ2-3, with a possible D match to TRBD1 (5 bases). The CDR3: CASSVAGQGRQDTQYF. Here the CDR3 DNA reads TGTGCCAGCAGCGTAGCTGGGCAGGGCCGGCAGGATACGCAGTATTTT.